Below, 24 T cell receptor beta chains from the same sample are listed, as sequenced in a study of post-analysis software for immune sequencing data. Study results and caveats: Relative to controls, patients had several TRBV segments at higher frequency, with TRBV5-6, TRBV5-1 and TRBV20-1 among these.

Incorporated into the TCR beta cDNA libraries were unique molecular identifiers, which served to reduce PCR and sequencing biases. MiXCR, run by TCRdb on the PCR reads, gives a single entry per CDR3 protein. This sample yields more than 450,000 distinct CDR3 sequences, of which 34% are seen a single time; 6% belongs to the top ten. No antigens are known for them. The sequencing sample was made of blood. The source of these receptors is a girl younger than 18 with multiple sclerosis.

The table lists this clonotype with a count of one. V usage is TRBV7-6 and J usage is TRBJ1-6; possible D gene TRBD1, 5 bases. The germline gives CDR1 SGHVS, CDR2 FNYEAQ. V dropped 0 bases and J dropped 14 bases, with 14 bases sitting between them. CDR3 length: 14 residues. CDR3 protein: CASSLALGEGTLHF. CDR3 sequence (DNA): TGTGCCAGCAGCTTAGCCCTGGGGGAGGGGACCCTCCACTTT.

This chain links TRBV7-8 with TRBJ2-2, with D possibly TRBD2 on 5 matching bases. With 6 bases removed from V and 1 base from J, the gap between germline ends came to 27 bases. The CDR3 length is 20 residues. Germline loops: CDR1 SGHVS, CDR2 FQNEAQ. Here the CDR3 reads CASSLSAGITKAENTGELFF. In DNA form, the CDR3 reads TGTGCCAGCAGTCTTTCGGCCGGAATCACGAAAGCGGAGAACACCGGGGAGCTGTTTTTT.

The sample holds a few counts of this clonotype. The chain links TRBV12-3 or TRBV12-4 to TRBJ1-2, with a weak D call TRBD1 (5 bases). Trimming left V 6 bases short and J 8 bases short, with 16 bases between. The CDR3 length is 13 residues. The chain's CDR3 is CASSPRGGSGYTF. CDR3 coding DNA: TGTGCCAGCAGCCCGCGGGGGGGAAGCGGCTACACCTTC.

The CDR3 DNA reads as TGTGCCAGCAGTTATTTAGGGACTGGGGCCAACGTCCTGACTTTC. It is translated as CASSYLGTGANVLTF. V is TRBV6-5 and J is TRBJ2-6; D not certain. V was shortened by 3 bases and J by 2 bases, with 8 bases between the two germline ends. CDR1 is MNHEY and CDR2 is SVGAGI in the germline V gene. This CDR3 is 15 amino acids long.

This clonotype was observed a handful of times. The rearrangement joins TRBV11-2 to TRBJ1-2, with unresolved D. The CDR3 is made up of 16 amino acids. Germline V CDR1 and CDR2: SGHAT, FQNNGV. V lost 0 bases, J lost 3 bases, and 14 bases lay in between. Here the CDR3 reads CASSLDLADVDYGYTF. CDR3 in DNA: TGTGCCAGCAGCTTAGATTTGGCAGATGTGGACTATGGCTACACCTTC.

V usage is TRBV4-1 and J usage is TRBJ2-1; D is unclear. Trimming took off 4 bases at V and 2 bases at J, with 9 bases between the two ends. CDR3 length: 14 amino acids. Germline CDR1 is MGHRA and CDR2 is YSYEKL. The CDR3 nucleotides are TGCGCCAGCAGCCCGACTCAGGCCTACAATGAGCAGTTCTTC. Its translation: CASSPTQAYNEQFF.

In regard to this clonotype: One junction end does not reproduce the germline sequence, and a read error may be involved. J is TRBJ1-1 and V is TRBV2; D is possibly TRBD1 (6 bases). Germline V gene data show CDR1 as SNHLY and CDR2 as FYNNEI. The CDR3 has 15 amino acids. The CDR3 sequence is CASSDPGHSNTKAFF. The DNA for the CDR3 is TGTGCCAGCAGTGACCCGGGACACTCGAACACTAAAGCTTTCTTT.

The genes are TRBV5-1 and TRBJ2-7; TRBD1 agrees at 11 bases. Germline trimming cut 1 base from V and 4 bases from J; bases unmatched to any gene: 7. The germline gives CDR1 SGHRS, CDR2 YFSETQ. The CDR3 loop spans 16 amino acids. The CDR3 is CASSLTPGQGGYEQYF. The CDR3 DNA reads TGCGCCAGCAGCTTGACCCCGGGACAGGGGGGTTACGAGCAGTACTTC.

The chain combines TRBV5-1 with TRBJ2-3, with 10 positions matching TRBD2. V dropped 0 bases and J dropped 3; count of bases not matched to a gene: 10. The CDR3 loop spans 18 amino acids. The germline V gene encodes CDR1 SGHRS and CDR2 YFSETQ. The CDR3 nucleotides read TGCGCCAGCAGCTTGGCCGCTGCTAGCGGGGGTAGGACAGATACGCAGTATTTT. It codes for CASSLAAASGGRTDTQYF.

This clonotype came up a few times. The chain links TRBV3-1 to TRBJ2-1; TRBD2 agrees at 9 bases. Germline lookup yields CDR1 LGHDT and CDR2 YNNKEL (reference sequence). The CDR3 is 16 amino acids. V lost 0 bases, J lost 7 bases, and 7 bases stayed unmatched. The chain's CDR3 is CASSQEQAGGFNEQFF. The CDR3 coding sequence is TGTGCCAGCAGCCAAGAGCAAGCGGGGGGCTTTAATGAGCAGTTCTTC.

The CDR3 bases are TGTGCCAGCTCACCCGCGTCGCTTCCTTCACCCCTCCACTTT. Residues: CASSPASLPSPLHF. This chain connects TRBV18 to TRBJ1-6; unclear D gene. V lost 3 bases and J 9 bases, leaving 12 bases between the germline ends. From germline, CDR1 is KGHSH and CDR2 LQKENI. The CDR3 is made up of 14 amino acids.

The V call is TRBV6-5, the J call TRBJ2-7, with 7 bases identical to TRBD1. In germline, CDR1 is MNHEY, CDR2 SVGAGI. This CDR3 is 14 amino acids long. V dropped 6 bases and J dropped 2; count of bases not matched to a gene: 7. In DNA, the CDR3 is TGTGCCAGCAGAAAAGAGACAGGGACCTACGAGCAGTACTTC. This translates into CASRKETGTYEQYF.

J is TRBJ2-4 and V is TRBV28, with 14 bases fitting TRBD2. Germline V lookup: CDR1 MDHEN, CDR2 SYDVKM. V shed 4 bases, J shed 1 base, and the junction held 9 bases outside the gene matches. This CDR3 has 19 residues. Here the CDR3 reads CASSSGLAGGLSAKNIQYF. CDR3 DNA sequence: TGTGCCAGCAGTTCTGGACTAGCGGGGGGCCTGAGCGCCAAAAACATTCAGTACTTC.

The chain combines TRBV7-3 with TRBJ2-2, with TRBD2 as a possible D gene (5 bases). V gave up 5 bases and J gave up 2 bases, with 9 bases separating them. The CDR3 spans 14 residues. Germline V CDR1 and CDR2: SGHTA, FQGTGA. CDR3: CASSRTFNTGELFF. The CDR3 nucleotides read TGTGCCAGCAGCCGGACTTTCAACACCGGGGAGCTGTTTTTT.

This clonotype was observed a few times. This sequence joins TRBV4-2 and TRBJ2-1; weak D call: TRBD2 (6 bases). Germline V lookup: CDR1 LGHNA, CDR2 YNFKEQ. Trimming pared 0 bases from V and 1 base from J, leaving 10 bases between. This CDR3 has 16 amino acids. The CDR3 protein is CASSQDHGGSYNEQFF. The DNA for the CDR3 is TGTGCCAGCAGCCAAGACCACGGGGGTTCCTACAATGAGCAGTTCTTC.

J is TRBJ2-1 and V is TRBV6-2 or TRBV6-3; no reliable D call. V lost 3 bases to trimming and J lost 0 bases, with 12 bases between them. The CDR3 runs to 16 residues. From germline, CDR1 is MNHEY and CDR2 SVGEGT. In DNA, the CDR3 is TGTGCCAGCAGTTATATACGACCCAGCTCCTACAATGAGCAGTTCTTC. Protein sequence: CASSYIRPSSYNEQFF.

This chain links TRBV27 with TRBJ2-3; D not resolved. Germline CDR1 and CDR2: MNHEY and SMNVEV (reference sequence). V was shortened by 4 bases and J by 3 bases, with 17 bases between the two germline ends. This CDR3 is 16 amino acids long. CDR3 region: CASSYHLSRLTDTQYF. The DNA for the CDR3 is TGTGCCAGCAGTTACCACCTATCTCGCTTGACAGATACGCAGTATTTT.

This clonotype came up a few times. This chain uses TRBV20-1 with TRBJ2-3; 7 bases line up with TRBD2. The germline CDR1 and CDR2 sequences are DFQATT and SNEGSKA (reference sequence). The length of the CDR3 is 15 residues. J lost 2 bases, V lost 1 base, and 6 bases had no gene match. The CDR3 is CSARGASGFTDTQYF. The CDR3, as DNA: TGCAGTGCTAGAGGGGCTAGCGGTTTCACAGATACGCAGTATTTT.

Many counts were recorded for this clonotype. The gene calls are TRBV29-1 and TRBJ2-6; 7 bases line up with TRBD1. Germline CDR1 and CDR2: SQVTM and ANQGSEA. J lost 1 base, V lost 1 base, and 7 bases had no gene match. The CDR3 covers 17 residues. CDR3: CSVEVLARGSGANVLTF. The CDR3 DNA reads as TGCAGCGTTGAAGTCCTAGCCAGGGGGTCTGGGGCCAACGTCCTGACTTTC.

The gene calls are TRBV12-3 or TRBV12-4 and TRBJ2-5; possibly TRBD2 for D (6 bases). This CDR3 contains 13 residues. The V end lost 7 bases, the J end lost 5 bases, and 14 bases lay between the germline ends. The chain's CDR3 is CASTRGGWETQYF. The CDR3 DNA reads TGTGCCAGCACTCGGGGAGGATGGGAGACCCAGTACTTC.

This clonotype was detected only a few times. The chain has TRBV7-6 and TRBJ1-2; TRBD1 matches at 10 bases. The germline CDR1 and CDR2 sequences are SGHVS and FNYEAQ. V lost 5 bases and J lost 5; bases outside the gene matches: 8. The CDR3 sequence is 15 residues long. The CDR3 region is CASSPRDRGWYGYTF. For the CDR3, the DNA is TGTGCCAGCAGCCCAAGGGACAGGGGTTGGTATGGCTACACCTTC. The whole variable domain, remainder taken from reference TRBV7-6 and TRBJ1-2, is GAGVSQSPRYKVTKRGQDVALRCDPISGHVSLYWYRQALGQGPEFLTYFNYEAQQDKSGLPNDRFSAERPEGSISTLTIQRTEQRDSAMYRCASSPRDRGWYGYTFGSGTRLTVV.

The chain uses TRBV20-1 and TRBJ1-1, with 9 bases identical to TRBD1. The CDR3 runs to 14 residues. The germline V gene has CDR1 DFQATT and CDR2 SNEGSKA (reference sequence). The V and J ends lost 1 base and 3 bases, in that order; junction bases with no gene match: 3. As DNA, the CDR3 is TGCAGTGCTAGAGGCGGGACAGGGTACACTGAAGCTTTCTTT. It translates to CSARGGTGYTEAFF.

The V call is TRBV27, the J call TRBJ1-2; TRBD1 might be the D (6 bases). V shed 5 bases and J shed 4 bases, with 14 bases lying between them. Germline V CDR1 and CDR2: MNHEY, SMNVEV (reference sequence). The CDR3 has 14 residues. CDR3 bases: TGTGCCAGCAGTCCCAGGGGTATGGTCTATGGCTACACCTTC. Translated, it gives CASSPRGMVYGYTF.

The chain links TRBV11-3 to TRBJ2-1, with a possible D match to TRBD2 (5 bases). The CDR3 is made up of 17 amino acids. V was shortened by 0 bases and J by 1 base, with 13 bases between the two germline ends. Germline V gene sequence: CDR1 SGHNT, CDR2 YENEEA. CDR3 sequence reads: CASSLDHGGRSYNEQFF. The CDR3 DNA reads as TGTGCCAGCAGCTTAGATCACGGAGGAAGATCCTACAATGAGCAGTTCTTC.